The 16 T cell receptor beta chains presented below share a single source sample, sequenced in a study of early T cells in non-severe SARS-CoV-2 infection. TCRdb reprocessed the 5' RACE reads via MiXCR and lists one record per CDR3 protein. Of about 97,000 distinct CDR3 sequences in the sample, approximately 10% are singletons; the top ten hold about 4.5%. Sequenced material: whole blood, taken at baseline. The origin of the receptors is an adult who was a healthcare worker with PCR-confirmed SARS-CoV-2 infection or an uninfected control (not recorded which).

This clonotype was detected ten times or more. The J gene is TRBJ1-2, the V gene TRBV6-5; tentative D call: TRBD1 (5 bases). Per germline, CDR1 MNHEY and CDR2 SVGAGI. Trimming stripped 6 bases from V and 2 bases from J, with 25 bases between. This CDR3 has 18 residues. The CDR3 spells CASRLRHIQGKLNYGYTF. The CDR3 DNA is TGTGCCAGCAGGTTACGTCATATCCAGGGAAAACTCAACTATGGCTACACCTTC.

This clonotype was seen many times. The chain is built from TRBV3-1 and TRBJ2-2; D is unclear. In germline, CDR1 is LGHDT, CDR2 YNNKEL (reference sequence). This CDR3 contains 14 residues. V lost 6 bases and J lost 8, with 16 bases in between. CDR3 protein: CASRPSLGRGELFF. The CDR3 bases are TGTGCCAGCAGACCTTCCCTGGGCCGGGGGGAGCTGTTTTTT.

Concerning this clonotype: This may be a read error, as it is one base from a much larger clone. The chain combines TRBV14 with TRBJ2-3; TRBD2 might be the D (5 bases). CDR1 SGHDN and CDR2 FVKESK come from the germline V gene. V lost 0 bases to trimming and J lost 1 base, with 8 bases between them. The CDR3 covers 15 residues. Written as DNA, the CDR3 is TGTGCCAGCAGCCAAGAGTGGACTGGCACAGATACGCAGTATTTT. Its translation is CASSQEWTGTDTQYF.

The chain is built from TRBV20-1 and TRBJ1-1; TRBD1 is a possible D gene (5 bases). The V gene lost 5 bases and the J gene lost 1 base, with 8 bases spanning the gap. Germline assignment: CDR1 DFQATT and CDR2 SNEGSKA (reference sequence). The CDR3 consists of 12 residues. CDR3 sequence (DNA): TGCAGTGCTCCAGGGACGAACACTGAAGCTTTCTTT. This gives the protein CSAPGTNTEAFF.

This clonotype came up a few times. This sequence joins TRBV7-8 and TRBJ2-1; D is perhaps TRBD2 (7 bases). Germline CDR1 is SGHVS and CDR2 is FQNEAQ. The CDR3 is 15 amino acids. Trimming cost V 8 bases and J 3 bases, with 17 bases left between them. In nucleotides, the CDR3 is TGTGCCAGCGCCCCCGGGGGGCGGCTCTACAATGAGCAGTTCTTC. Amino acid sequence: CASAPGGRLYNEQFF.

The sample holds one count of this clonotype. This chain uses TRBV7-2 with TRBJ2-1; D is possibly TRBD1 (6 bases). This CDR3 has 12 residues. Germline V CDR1 and CDR2: SGHTA, FQGNSA. Trimming pared 5 bases from V and 10 bases from J, leaving 12 bases between. CDR3 residues: CASSNSGDEQFF. CDR3 bases: TGTGCCAGCAGCAATTCAGGGGACGAGCAGTTCTTC. Filled out from reference TRBV7-2 and TRBJ2-1, the complete variable domain reads GAGVSQSPSNKVTEKGKDVELRCDPISGHTALYWYRQSLGQGLEFLIYFQGNSAPDKSGLPSDRFSAERTGGSVSTLTIQRTQQEDSAVYLCASSNSGDEQFFGPGTRLTVL.

This clonotype was seen repeatedly, ten times or more. V is TRBV20-1 and J is TRBJ2-3, with D possibly matching TRBD2 (5 bases). CDR3 length: 11 residues. Germline CDR1 is DFQATT and CDR2 is SNEGSKA (reference sequence). The V end lost 5 bases, the J end lost 5 bases, and 8 bases lay between the germline ends. This CDR3 reads CSALLGDTQYF. The CDR3 DNA sequence: TGCAGTGCTTTACTAGGAGATACGCAGTATTTT.

The sample holds a few counts of this clonotype. The rearrangement joins TRBV21-1 to TRBJ1-5; the listed D gene, TRBD1, was not tested against the DNA. TRBV21-1 has pseudogene status. This CDR3 region has 14 residues. CDR3 loop: CASSKGDSNQPQHF. In nucleotides, the CDR3 is TGTGCCAGCAGCAAAGGGGACAGCAATCAGCCCCAGCATTTT.

The J gene is TRBJ2-3, the V gene TRBV7-2; D perhaps matches TRBD2 (7 bases). Germline V gives CDR1 SGHTA, CDR2 FQGNSA. This CDR3 is built from 15 residues. Trimming removed 4 bases at V and 3 bases at J, with 14 bases between. In DNA, the CDR3 is TGTGCCAGCAGCTCTAGGGGGGGCCAAACAGATACGCAGTATTTT. Its translation: CASSSRGGQTDTQYF.

The rearrangement uses TRBV29-1 and TRBJ2-3, with a weak D call TRBD1 (6 bases). With 6 bases removed from V and 4 bases from J, the gap between germline ends came to 23 bases. Germline V gene data show CDR1 as SQVTM and CDR2 as ANQGSEA. CDR3 length equals 16 residues. CDR3 in amino acids: CSVEQIRGSGADTQYF. CDR3 DNA: TGCAGCGTCGAACAAATTAGGGGGTCCGGCGCAGATACGCAGTATTTT.

The V call is TRBV6-2 or TRBV6-3, the J call TRBJ2-1, with D unclear. CDR3 length: 14 residues. V was shortened by 10 bases and J by 0 bases, with 13 bases between the two germline ends. Germline V gene sequence: CDR1 MNHEY, CDR2 SVGEGT. In nucleotides, the CDR3 is TGTGCCACGAGCGAGTCGAGCTCCTACAATGAGCAGTTCTTC. As protein: CATSESSSYNEQFF.

This clonotype was counted a few times. The V gene is TRBV7-9, the J gene TRBJ2-1, with 7 bases fitting TRBD2. CDR1 and CDR2 (germline): SEHNR, FQNEAQ (reference sequence). The CDR3 totals 15 residues. The junction had 4 bases not matched to a gene; V was cut back by 0 bases and J by 5 bases. The CDR3 region is CASSLASGVHNEQFF. CDR3 DNA sequence: TGTGCCAGCAGCTTAGCCAGCGGGGTCCACAATGAGCAGTTCTTC.

The chain uses TRBV4-3 and TRBJ2-1; D not certain. Germline V gene sequence: CDR1 LGHNA, CDR2 YSLEER. The CDR3 runs to 13 residues. The V end lost 1 base, the J end lost 6 bases, and 7 bases lay between the germline ends. CDR3 region: CASSQGFGNEQFF. Here the CDR3 DNA reads TGCGCCAGCAGCCAAGGATTCGGCAATGAGCAGTTCTTC.

The V call is TRBV7-9, the J call TRBJ1-1; possible D gene TRBD1, 5 bases. Trimming pared 4 bases from V and 1 base from J, leaving 13 bases between. This CDR3 is built from 15 residues. In germline, CDR1 is SEHNR, CDR2 FQNEAQ (reference sequence). The CDR3 DNA reads as TGTGCCAGCAGCTCAAGCCGGGACGGGAACACTGAAGCTTTCTTT. This sequence encodes CASSSSRDGNTEAFF.

This clonotype was counted at least ten times. The chain is built from TRBV3-1 and TRBJ1-2; D is undetermined. V lost 0 bases to trimming and J lost 3 bases, with 17 bases between them. The CDR3 has 17 residues. The germline V gene encodes CDR1 LGHDT and CDR2 YNNKEL (reference sequence). The CDR3 reads CASSQDITPGRDYGYTF. The CDR3 nucleotides are TGTGCCAGCAGCCAAGATATTACGCCAGGCCGGGACTATGGCTACACCTTC.

The sample holds many counts of this clonotype. The V and J genes are TRBV27 and TRBJ1-2; the D gene is possibly TRBD1 (5 bases). Germline V gene lookup returns CDR1 MNHEY and CDR2 SMNVEV (reference sequence). Trimming stripped 1 base from V and 5 bases from J, with 17 bases between. This CDR3 region has 16 residues. In DNA form, the CDR3 reads TGTGCCAGCAGTTTATTCCCCTCCATCTCAGGGTATGGCTACACCTTC. This encodes CASSLFPSISGYGYTF.